This T cell receptor (beta chain) was identified in a study of T cell responses to AZD1222 COVID-19 vaccine. Looking at the study overall: Recipients boosted at about 4 weeks or about 12 weeks are pooled. Study observations and caveats: Two AZD1222 administrations were followed by greater Spike-specific TCR breadth and depth. Among spike-specific TCRs, nearly half reportedly target unmutated variant regions. Clonal diversity was possibly underestimated, and white British individuals and females predominated among donors.

Per germline, CDR1 SNHLY and CDR2 FYNNEI. The length of the CDR3 is 13 residues. The germline V and J ends were trimmed by 1 base and 2 bases, with 5 bases remaining between them. Regarding this clone: The antigen remains unidentified.

Method: immunoSEQ multiplex PCR; TCRdb's copy keeps in-frame clones and lacks some. The sample records about 180,000 clones, around nine tenths being singletons. Sequenced here: peripheral blood, sampled on day 0 of AZD1222 vaccination. The chain uses TRBV2 and TRBJ1-2, with no clear D. The receptor's source is an adult in good health. This CDR3 is CASSEERNYGYTF. CDR3 sequence (DNA): TGTGCCAGCAGTGAAGAGAGGAACTATGGCTACACCTTC.